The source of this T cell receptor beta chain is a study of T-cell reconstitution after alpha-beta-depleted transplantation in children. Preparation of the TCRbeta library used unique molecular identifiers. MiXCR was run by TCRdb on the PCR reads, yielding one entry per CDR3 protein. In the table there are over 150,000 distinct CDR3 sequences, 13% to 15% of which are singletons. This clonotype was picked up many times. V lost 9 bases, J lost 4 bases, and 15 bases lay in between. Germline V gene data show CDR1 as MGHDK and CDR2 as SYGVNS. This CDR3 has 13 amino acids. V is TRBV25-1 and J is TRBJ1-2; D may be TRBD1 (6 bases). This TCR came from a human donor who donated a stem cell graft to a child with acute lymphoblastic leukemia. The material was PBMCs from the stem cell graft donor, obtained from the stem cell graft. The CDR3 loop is CASRQDLAYGYTF. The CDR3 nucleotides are TGTGCCAGTAGACAGGATCTCGCCTATGGCTACACCTTC.